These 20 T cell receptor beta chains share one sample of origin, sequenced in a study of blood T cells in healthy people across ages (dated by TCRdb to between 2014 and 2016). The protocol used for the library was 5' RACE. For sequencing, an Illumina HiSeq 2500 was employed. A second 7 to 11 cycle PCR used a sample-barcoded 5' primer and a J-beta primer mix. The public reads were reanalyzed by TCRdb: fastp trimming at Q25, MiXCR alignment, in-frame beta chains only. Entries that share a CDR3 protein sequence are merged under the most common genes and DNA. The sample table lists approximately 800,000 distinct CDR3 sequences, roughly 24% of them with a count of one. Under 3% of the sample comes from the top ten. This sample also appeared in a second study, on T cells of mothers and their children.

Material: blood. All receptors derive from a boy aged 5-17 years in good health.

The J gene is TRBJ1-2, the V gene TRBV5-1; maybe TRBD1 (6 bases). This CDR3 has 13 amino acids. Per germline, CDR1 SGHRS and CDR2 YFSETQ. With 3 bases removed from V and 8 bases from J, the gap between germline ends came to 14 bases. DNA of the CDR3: TGCGCCAGCAGCTCGGACATCCAGGGGGGCTACACCTTC. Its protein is CASSSDIQGGYTF.

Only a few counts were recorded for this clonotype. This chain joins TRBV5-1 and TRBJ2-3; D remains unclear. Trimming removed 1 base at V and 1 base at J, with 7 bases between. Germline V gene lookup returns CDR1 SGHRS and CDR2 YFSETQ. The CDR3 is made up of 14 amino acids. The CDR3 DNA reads TGCGCCAGCAGCTTGAACAGTCGCACAGATACGCAGTATTTT. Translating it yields CASSLNSRTDTQYF.

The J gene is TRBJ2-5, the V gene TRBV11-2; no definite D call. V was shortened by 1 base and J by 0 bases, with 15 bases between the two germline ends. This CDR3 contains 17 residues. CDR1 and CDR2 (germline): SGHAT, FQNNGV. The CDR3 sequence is CASSLAPAPIDQETQYF. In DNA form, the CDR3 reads TGTGCCAGCAGCTTAGCTCCGGCGCCCATCGACCAAGAGACCCAGTACTTC.

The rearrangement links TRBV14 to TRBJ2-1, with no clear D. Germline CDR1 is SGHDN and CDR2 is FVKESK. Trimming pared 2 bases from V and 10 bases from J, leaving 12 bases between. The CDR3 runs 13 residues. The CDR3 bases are TGTGCCAGCAGCCAACCTGCTGGACCAGAGCAGTTCTTC. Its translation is CASSQPAGPEQFF.

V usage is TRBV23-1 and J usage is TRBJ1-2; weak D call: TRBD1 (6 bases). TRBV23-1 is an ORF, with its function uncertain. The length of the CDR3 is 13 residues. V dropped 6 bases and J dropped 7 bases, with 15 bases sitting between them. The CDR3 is CASRIHRDGGYTF. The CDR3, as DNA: TGCGCCAGCAGGATCCACAGGGATGGTGGCTACACCTTC.

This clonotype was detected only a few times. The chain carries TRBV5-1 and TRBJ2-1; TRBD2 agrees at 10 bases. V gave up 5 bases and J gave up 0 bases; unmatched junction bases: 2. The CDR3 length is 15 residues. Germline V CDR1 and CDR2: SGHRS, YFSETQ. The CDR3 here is CASRERGGSYNEQFF. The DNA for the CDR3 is TGCGCCAGCAGGGAGCGGGGGGGCTCCTACAATGAGCAGTTCTTC.

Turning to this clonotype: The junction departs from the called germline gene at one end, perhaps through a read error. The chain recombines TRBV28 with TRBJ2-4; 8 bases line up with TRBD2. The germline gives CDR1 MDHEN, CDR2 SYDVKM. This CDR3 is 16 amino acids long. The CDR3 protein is CASSLISGAVKHIQYF. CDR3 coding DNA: TGTGCCAGCAGTTTGATTAGCGGGGCCGTCAAACACATTCAGTACTTC.

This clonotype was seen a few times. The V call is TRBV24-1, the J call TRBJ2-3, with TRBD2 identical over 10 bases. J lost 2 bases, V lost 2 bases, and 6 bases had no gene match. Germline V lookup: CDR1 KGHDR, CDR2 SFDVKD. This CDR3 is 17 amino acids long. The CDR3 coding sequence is TGTGCCACCAGTGATTCGGCTAGCGGGGGCTACACAGATACGCAGTATTTT. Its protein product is CATSDSASGGYTDTQYF.

The CDR3 region has the DNA TGCAGCGTTGATGGTTGGGCTAGCGGTGAACAAGAGACCCAGTACTTC. It is translated as CSVDGWASGEQETQYF. The gene calls are TRBV29-1 and TRBJ2-5; 7 nucleotides line up with TRBD2. The CDR3 runs to 16 residues. CDR1 SQVTM and CDR2 ANQGSEA come from the germline V gene. J gave up 2 bases and V 3 bases, and 12 bases lay outside the gene matches.

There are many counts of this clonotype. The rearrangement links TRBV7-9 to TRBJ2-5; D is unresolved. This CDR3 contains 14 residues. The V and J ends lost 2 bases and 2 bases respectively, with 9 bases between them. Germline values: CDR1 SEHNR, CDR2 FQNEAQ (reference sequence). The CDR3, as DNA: TGTGCCAGCAGCTTATCTCGAGGTCAAGAGACCCAGTACTTC. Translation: CASSLSRGQETQYF.

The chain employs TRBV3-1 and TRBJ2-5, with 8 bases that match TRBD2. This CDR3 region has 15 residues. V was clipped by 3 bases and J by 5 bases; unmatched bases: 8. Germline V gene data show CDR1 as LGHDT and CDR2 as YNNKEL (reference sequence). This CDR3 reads CASSHIGGGQETQYF. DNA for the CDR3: TGTGCCAGCAGCCATATCGGGGGGGGCCAGGAGACCCAGTACTTC.

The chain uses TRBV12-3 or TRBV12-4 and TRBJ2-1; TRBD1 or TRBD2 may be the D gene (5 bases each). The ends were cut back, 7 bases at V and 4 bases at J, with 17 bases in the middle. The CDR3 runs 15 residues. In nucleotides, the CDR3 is TGTGCCAGCATTCTTAGGGGCGGGTCGTACAATGAGCAGTTCTTC. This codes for CASILRGGSYNEQFF.

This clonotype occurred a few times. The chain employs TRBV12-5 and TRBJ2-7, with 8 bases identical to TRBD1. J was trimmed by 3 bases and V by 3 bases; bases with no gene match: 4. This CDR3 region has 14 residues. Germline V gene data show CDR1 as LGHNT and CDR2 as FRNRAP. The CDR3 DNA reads TGTGCTAGTGGTTTTGTACAGGGGGTCTACGAGCAGTACTTC. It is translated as CASGFVQGVYEQYF.

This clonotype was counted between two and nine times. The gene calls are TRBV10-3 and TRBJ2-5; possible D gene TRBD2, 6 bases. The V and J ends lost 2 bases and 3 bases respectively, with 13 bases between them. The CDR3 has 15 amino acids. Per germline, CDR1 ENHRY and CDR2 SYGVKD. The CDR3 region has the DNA TGTGCCATCAGTGAGGGACCGGGACTCGAAGAGACCCAGTACTTC. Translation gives CAISEGPGLEETQYF.

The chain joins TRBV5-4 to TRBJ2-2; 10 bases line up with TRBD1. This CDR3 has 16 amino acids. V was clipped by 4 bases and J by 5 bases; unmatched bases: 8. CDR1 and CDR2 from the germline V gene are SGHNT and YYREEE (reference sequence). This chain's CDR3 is CASSPSRTGGTGELFF. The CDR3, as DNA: TGTGCCAGCAGCCCCTCCCGGACAGGGGGAACCGGGGAGCTGTTTTTT.

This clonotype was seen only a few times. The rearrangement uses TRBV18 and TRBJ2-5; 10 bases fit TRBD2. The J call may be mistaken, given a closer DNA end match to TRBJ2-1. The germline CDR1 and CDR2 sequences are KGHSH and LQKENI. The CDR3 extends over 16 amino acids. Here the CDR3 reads CASSIEVSGGSGVQFF. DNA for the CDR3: TGTGCCAGCTCCATCGAAGTTAGCGGGGGGTCCGGTGTGCAGTTCTTC.

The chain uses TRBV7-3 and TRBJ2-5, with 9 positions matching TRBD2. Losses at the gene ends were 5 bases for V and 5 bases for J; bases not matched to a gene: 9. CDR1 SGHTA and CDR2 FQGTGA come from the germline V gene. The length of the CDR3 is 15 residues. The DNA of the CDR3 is TGTGCCAGCAGCCTCAGCGGGGGGCCATGGGAGACCCAGTACTTC. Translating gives CASSLSGGPWETQYF.

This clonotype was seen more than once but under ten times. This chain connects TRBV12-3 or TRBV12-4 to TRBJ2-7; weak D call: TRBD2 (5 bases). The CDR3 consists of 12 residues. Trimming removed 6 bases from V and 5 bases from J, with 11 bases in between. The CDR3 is CASSGLHNEQYF. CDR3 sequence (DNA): TGTGCCAGCAGCGGACTGCACAACGAGCAGTACTTC.

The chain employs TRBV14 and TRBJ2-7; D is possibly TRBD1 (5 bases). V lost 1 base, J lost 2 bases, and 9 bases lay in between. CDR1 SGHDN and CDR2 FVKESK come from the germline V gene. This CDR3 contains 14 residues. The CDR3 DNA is TGTGCCAGCAGCCAAGGGGCAGGGCCCTACGAGCAGTACTTC. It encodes CASSQGAGPYEQYF.

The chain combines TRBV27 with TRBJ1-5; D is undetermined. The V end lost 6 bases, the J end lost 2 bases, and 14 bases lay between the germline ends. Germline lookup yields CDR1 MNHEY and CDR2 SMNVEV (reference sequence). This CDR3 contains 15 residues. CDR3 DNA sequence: TGTGCCAGCAGCCCCCACGGTTTTGGCAATCAGCCCCAGCATTTT. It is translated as CASSPHGFGNQPQHF.